A single sample is the source of the 24 T cell receptor beta chains below, sequenced in a study of shared clonotypes between healthy human individuals. Sequencing was performed with immunoSEQ multiplex PCR; in TCRdb, only in-frame clones are kept and a portion is missing. The sample holds millions of clones, 85% to 95% seen once. Only CD45RO-negative cells positively selected for CCR7 counted as naive CD8 cells, so terminally differentiated effector memory CD45RA+ cells were excluded. The sample was naive CD8+ T cells sorted from blood. The receptor set was obtained from a man younger than 30 in good health.

The table lists this clone with a few counts. The chain joins TRBV27 to TRBJ1-2, with D possibly being TRBD1 (6 bases). Germline values: CDR1 MNHEY, CDR2 SMNVEV (reference sequence). V dropped 6 bases and J dropped 4 bases, with 18 bases sitting between them. The CDR3 loop spans 15 amino acids. CDR3: CASSGLYRDIYGYTF. The CDR3, as DNA: TGTGCCAGCAGCGGACTTTACAGGGATATCTATGGCTACACCTTC.

This clone was seen more than once but under ten times. The genes are TRBV6-1 and TRBJ1-5; D not resolved. This CDR3 spans 11 amino acids. Germline V gene lookup returns CDR1 MNHNS and CDR2 SASEGT. V was cut by 3 bases and J by 5 bases, with 2 bases left in between. In nucleotides, the CDR3 is TGTGCCAGCAGTGATTATCAGCCCCAGCATTTT. Translated: CASSDYQPQHF.

V and J are TRBV2 and TRBJ1-5, with D maybe TRBD1 (6 bases). The CDR3 has 13 amino acids. Per germline, CDR1 SNHLY and CDR2 FYNNEI. V was clipped by 11 bases and J by 2 bases, with 13 bases between them. The CDR3 nucleotides read TGTGCCGGCACAGGGCAGGGCAATCAGCCCCAGCATTTT. Protein: CAGTGQGNQPQHF. The full variable domain, rest sourced from reference TRBV2 and TRBJ1-5, is EPEVTQTPSHQVTQMGQEVILRCVPISNHLYFYWYRQILGQKVEFLVSFYNNEISEKSEIFDDQFSVERPDGSNFTLKIRSTKLEDSAMYFCAGTGQGNQPQHFGDGTRLSIL.

The chain carries TRBV9 and TRBJ2-3; D is possibly TRBD1 (5 bases). The germline V gene has CDR1 SGDLS and CDR2 YYNGEE. There are 16 residues in the CDR3. V lost 0 bases and J lost 2, with 13 bases in between. This chain's CDR3 is CASSVAGRPYTDTQYF. The DNA of the CDR3 is TGTGCCAGCAGCGTAGCAGGGCGACCTTACACAGATACGCAGTATTTT.

The CDR3 DNA reads TGTGCCAGCAGCTCTACCGCCTCAATGGGAAACTATGGCTACACCTTC. It codes for CASSSTASMGNYGYTF. The rearrangement uses TRBV7-9 and TRBJ1-2; D remains unclear. V shed 4 bases and J shed 2 bases, with 17 bases lying between them. The CDR3 loop spans 16 amino acids. Germline values: CDR1 SEHNR, CDR2 FQNEAQ (reference sequence).

With regard to this clone: At the DNA level, this CDR3 is encoded by other sequences in the same sample as well. This chain joins TRBV7-2 and TRBJ2-7, with no clear D. V was pared by 5 bases and J by 3 bases, with 11 bases between. Germline V gene data show CDR1 as SGHTA and CDR2 as FQGNSA. CDR3 size: 13 residues. The CDR3 loop reads CASSLDGFYEQYF. The CDR3 DNA is TGTGCCAGCAGCCTGGACGGGTTCTACGAGCAGTACTTC. The whole variable domain, filled in from reference TRBV7-2 and TRBJ2-7, reads GAGVSQSPSNKVTEKGKDVELRCDPISGHTALYWYRQSLGQGLEFLIYFQGNSAPDKSGLPSDRFSAERTGGSVSTLTIQRTQQEDSAVYLCASSLDGFYEQYFGPGTRLTVT.

This clone has only one observation. This chain's CDR3 is CASSVERGGPEAFF. In DNA form, the CDR3 reads TGTGCCAGCAGCGTAGAGAGGGGGGGTCCTGAAGCTTTCTTT. The rearrangement links TRBV9 to TRBJ1-1, with a tentative D call TRBD1 (6 bases). V dropped 0 bases and J dropped 6 bases, with 12 bases sitting between them. CDR1 and CDR2 from the germline V gene are SGDLS and YYNGEE. CDR3 length: 14 residues.

This chain connects TRBV7-9 to TRBJ1-1; tentatively, D is TRBD1 (6 bases). V dropped 5 bases and J dropped 10 bases, with 20 bases sitting between them. Germline V gene data show CDR1 as SEHNR and CDR2 as FQNEAQ (reference sequence). The CDR3 covers 14 residues. Written as DNA, the CDR3 is TGTGCCAGCAGCGCTGACCGGGACAAGGGTGGAGCTTTCTTT. It specifies CASSADRDKGGAFF.

The chain combines TRBV5-6 with TRBJ1-2, with TRBD1 as a possible D gene (5 bases). This CDR3 has 13 residues. CDR1 is SGHDT and CDR2 is YYEEEE in the germline V gene. V dropped 4 bases and J dropped 4 bases, with 11 bases sitting between them. The CDR3 nucleotides are TGTGCCAGCAGCCACGACAGCTCCTATGGCTACACCTTC. Protein sequence: CASSHDSSYGYTF.

Notes on this clone: Other DNA variants within this sample encode the same CDR3. The rearrangement joins TRBV9 to TRBJ2-5; 10 bases line up with TRBD2. Germline V gene data show CDR1 as SGDLS and CDR2 as YYNGEE. The CDR3 is 14 residues long. V lost 8 bases to trimming and J lost 4 bases; unmatched junction nucleotides: 8. DNA of the CDR3: TGTGCCAGTTCACCTAGCGGGAGAGTAGAGACCCAGTACTTC. Its translation: CASSPSGRVETQYF.

The chain recombines TRBV27 with TRBJ2-1, with TRBD1 matching over 11 bases. Germline values: CDR1 MNHEY, CDR2 SMNVEV (reference sequence). The CDR3 is 17 amino acids. After removal of 2 bases from V and 4 bases from J, the junction contained 7 bases not matched to a gene. For the CDR3, the DNA is TGTGCCAGCAGTTTAATTTCAGGGACAGGGGGTTACAATGAGCAGTTCTTC. It translates to CASSLISGTGGYNEQFF.

V usage is TRBV4-2 and J usage is TRBJ2-7; 12 bases fit TRBD2. The germline CDR1 and CDR2 sequences are LGHNA and YNFKEQ. CDR3 size: 16 residues. With V trimmed by 0 bases and J by 5 bases, 5 bases remained unmatched. The CDR3 is CASSQETSGGTDEQYF. CDR3 DNA: TGTGCCAGCAGCCAAGAAACTAGCGGGGGGACTGACGAGCAGTACTTC.

The chain links TRBV5-1 to TRBJ2-3; 11 nucleotides match TRBD2. Germline CDR1 and CDR2: SGHRS and YFSETQ. This CDR3 is built from 16 residues. V dropped 1 base and J dropped 6; count of bases not matched to a gene: 7. CDR3 protein: CASSLPGLAVVDTQYF. DNA of the CDR3: TGCGCCAGCAGCTTGCCGGGACTAGCGGTAGTGGATACGCAGTATTTT.

The gene calls are TRBV7-9 and TRBJ2-5; D gene ambiguous. V was pared by 0 bases and J by 5 bases, with 7 bases between. The V gene's germline CDR1 is SEHNR and CDR2 FQNEAQ (reference sequence). The CDR3 contains 13 residues. The chain's CDR3 is CASSLARDETQYF. CDR3 nucleotide sequence: TGTGCCAGCAGCTTAGCTAGGGATGAGACCCAGTACTTC.

This chain joins TRBV29-1 and TRBJ2-2, with D possibly matching TRBD1 (6 bases). Germline V CDR1 and CDR2: SQVTM, ANQGSEA. V was pared by 4 bases and J by 2 bases, with 11 bases between. CDR3 length equals 14 residues. DNA of the CDR3: TGCAGCGTTGTAGCTGGGACAAACACCGGGGAGCTGTTTTTT. Protein sequence: CSVVAGTNTGELFF.

DNA for the CDR3: TGTGCCTTACACTTCGGCAGGGGGGTCACAGATACGCAGTATTTT. Its translation is CALHFGRGVTDTQYF. The V and J genes are TRBV30 and TRBJ2-3, with TRBD1 as a possible D gene (7 bases). Germline CDR1 GTSNPN, CDR2 SVGIG (reference sequence). V was pared by 7 bases and J by 2 bases, with 19 bases between. This CDR3 comprises 15 residues.

The rearrangement joins TRBV2 to TRBJ2-2, with a possible D match to TRBD1 (5 bases). Trimming removed 7 bases from V and 1 base from J, with 22 bases in between. Germline V gene sequence: CDR1 SNHLY, CDR2 FYNNEI. The CDR3 spans 18 residues. The CDR3 region is CASNLGKGQSGNTGELFF. CDR3 sequence (DNA): TGTGCCAGCAACCTAGGGAAGGGGCAGTCCGGGAACACCGGGGAGCTGTTTTTT.

The J gene is TRBJ1-5, the V gene TRBV7-2, with a tentative D call TRBD1 (5 bases). Trimming cost V 4 bases and J 5 bases, with 18 bases left between them. The CDR3 sequence is 16 residues long. The germline gives CDR1 SGHTA, CDR2 FQGNSA. The CDR3 reads CASSSLGGGFYQPQHF. The CDR3 DNA follows: TGTGCCAGCAGCTCGCTGGGGGGGGGTTTTTATCAGCCCCAGCATTTT.

V is TRBV27 and J is TRBJ2-1, with TRBD2 identical over 13 bases. The CDR3 covers 17 residues. V trimming: 2 bases; J trimming: 3 bases; junction bases outside the gene matches: 4. Germline CDR1 reads MNHEY; CDR2 reads SMNVEV (reference sequence). This chain's CDR3 is CASSLTSGRARYNEQFF. CDR3 bases: TGTGCCAGCAGTTTAACTAGCGGGAGGGCCCGCTACAATGAGCAGTTCTTC.

V is TRBV6-5 and J is TRBJ2-5; TRBD2 matches 7 bases. The germline gives CDR1 MNHEY, CDR2 SVGAGI. V lost 6 bases, J lost 2 bases, and 9 bases stayed unmatched. The CDR3 loop spans 15 amino acids. CDR3 region: CASSLQGLTQETQYF. The CDR3 DNA reads TGTGCCAGCAGCCTTCAGGGACTAACTCAAGAGACCCAGTACTTC.

The CDR3 DNA reads TGTGCCAGCAGCTCGATAGAGACAGTTTACGAGCAGTACTTC. Translating it yields CASSSIETVYEQYF. V and J are TRBV5-5 and TRBJ2-7; tentative D call: TRBD1 (5 bases). The V end was cut by 3 bases, the J end by 4 bases, with 14 bases between. Germline CDR1 is SGHKS and CDR2 is YYEKEE (reference sequence). CDR3 size: 14 residues.

The V call is TRBV9, the J call TRBJ2-3; perhaps TRBD1 as D (5 bases). Per the germline V gene, CDR1 is SGDLS and CDR2 is YYNGEE. The ends were cut back, 0 bases at V and 1 base at J, with 18 bases in the middle. The CDR3 runs to 18 residues. CDR3 residues: CASSVAAGLGAGTDTQYF. CDR3 nucleotide sequence: TGTGCCAGCAGCGTAGCGGCAGGGCTGGGTGCCGGCACAGATACGCAGTATTTT.

The chain uses TRBV2 and TRBJ2-1; 12 nucleotides match TRBD2. Per germline, CDR1 SNHLY and CDR2 FYNNEI. The CDR3 is 16 residues long. The junction had 4 bases not matched to a gene; V was cut back by 3 bases and J by 4 bases. CDR3 amino acids: CASSESGLAGYNEQFF. The DNA for the CDR3 is TGTGCCAGCAGTGAGTCGGGACTAGCGGGTTACAATGAGCAGTTCTTC.

The V gene is TRBV4-1, the J gene TRBJ2-7; weak D call: TRBD1 (6 bases). V lost 5 bases, J lost 5 bases, and 13 bases lay in between. The CDR3 is made up of 13 amino acids. Germline-derived CDR1 and CDR2 are MGHRA and YSYEKL. The CDR3 coding sequence is TGCGCCAGCAGCTACACAGGGTTCAACGAGCAGTACTTC. Translating gives CASSYTGFNEQYF.